This T cell receptor (beta chain) emerged from a study of T cells in tuberculosis. Study overall: Within 7 days of starting treatment, or before, PBMC were stored.

Stated time point: new active TB diagnosis, blood taken before or within 7 days of starting treatment. This clone has just a few counts. Measured with immunoSEQ multiplex PCR; TCRdb has only the in-frame clones, and not every one. The top ten clones hold around 6.5% of a sample with over 25,000 clones, around 92% of them seen once. The germline V gene encodes CDR1 SNHLY and CDR2 FYNNEI. V gave up 4 bases and J gave up 6 bases; unmatched junction bases: 3. This CDR3 region has 12 residues. This sample comprised PBMCs, obtained at tuberculosis diagnosis. V usage is TRBV2 and J usage is TRBJ2-7; 7 nucleotides line up with TRBD2. The source is an adult with tuberculosis. CDR3 protein: CASSATSSEQYF. CDR3 DNA: TGTGCCAGCAGTGCGACTAGCAGCGAGCAGTACTTC.